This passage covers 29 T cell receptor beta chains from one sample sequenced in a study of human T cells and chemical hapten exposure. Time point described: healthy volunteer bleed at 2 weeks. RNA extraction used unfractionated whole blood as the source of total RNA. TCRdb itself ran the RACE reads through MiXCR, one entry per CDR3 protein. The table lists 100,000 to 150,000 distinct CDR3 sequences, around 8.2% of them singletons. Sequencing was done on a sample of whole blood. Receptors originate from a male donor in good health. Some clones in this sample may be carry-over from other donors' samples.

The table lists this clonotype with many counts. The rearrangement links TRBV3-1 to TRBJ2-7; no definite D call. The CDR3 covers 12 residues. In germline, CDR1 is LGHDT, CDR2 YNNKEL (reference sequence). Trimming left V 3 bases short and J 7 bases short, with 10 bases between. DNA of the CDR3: TGTGCCAGCAGCCAGGCACCGCGGGAGCAGTACTTC. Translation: CASSQAPREQYF.

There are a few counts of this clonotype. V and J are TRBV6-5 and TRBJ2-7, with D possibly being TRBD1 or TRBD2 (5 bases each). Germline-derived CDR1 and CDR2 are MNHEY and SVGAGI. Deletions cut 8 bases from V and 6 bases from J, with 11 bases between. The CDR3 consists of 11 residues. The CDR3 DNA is TGTGCCAGCGGGACCCCCGGCGAGCAGTACTTC. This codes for CASGTPGEQYF.

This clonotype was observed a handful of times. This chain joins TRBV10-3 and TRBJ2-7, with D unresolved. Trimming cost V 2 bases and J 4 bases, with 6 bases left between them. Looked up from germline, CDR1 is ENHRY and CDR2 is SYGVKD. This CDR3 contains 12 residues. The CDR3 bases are TGTGCCATCAGTGAGGGGTCTTACGAGCAGTACTTC. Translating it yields CAISEGSYEQYF.

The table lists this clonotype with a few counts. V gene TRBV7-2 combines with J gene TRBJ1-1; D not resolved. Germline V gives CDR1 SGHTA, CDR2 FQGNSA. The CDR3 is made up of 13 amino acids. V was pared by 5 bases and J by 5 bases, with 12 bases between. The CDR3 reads CASSPPPGTEAFF. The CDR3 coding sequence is TGTGCCAGCAGCCCACCCCCCGGGACTGAAGCTTTCTTT.

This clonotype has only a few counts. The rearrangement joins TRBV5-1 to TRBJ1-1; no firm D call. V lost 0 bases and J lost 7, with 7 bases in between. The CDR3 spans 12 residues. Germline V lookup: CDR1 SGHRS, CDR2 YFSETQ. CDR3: CASSLEGGEAFF. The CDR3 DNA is TGCGCCAGCAGCTTGGAGGGTGGTGAAGCTTTCTTT.

CDR3 region: CASSLADRSRTNEKLFF. The CDR3 DNA reads TGTGCCAGCAGCTTAGCGGACAGAAGTAGAACTAATGAAAAACTGTTTTTT. V and J are TRBV7-6 and TRBJ1-4; D is possibly TRBD1 (6 bases). Germline V gene lookup returns CDR1 SGHVS and CDR2 FNYEAQ. This CDR3 is built from 17 residues. V was shortened by 0 bases and J by 1 base, with 12 bases between the two germline ends.

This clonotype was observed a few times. CDR3 loop: CSGGRAATNEKLFF. In nucleotides, the CDR3 is TGCAGCGGAGGCCGGGCCGCAACTAATGAAAAACTGTTTTTT. The V and J genes are TRBV29-1 and TRBJ1-4; no clear D. The CDR3 consists of 14 residues. Germline CDR1 is SQVTM and CDR2 is ANQGSEA. Trimming stripped 7 bases from V and 0 bases from J, with 12 bases between.

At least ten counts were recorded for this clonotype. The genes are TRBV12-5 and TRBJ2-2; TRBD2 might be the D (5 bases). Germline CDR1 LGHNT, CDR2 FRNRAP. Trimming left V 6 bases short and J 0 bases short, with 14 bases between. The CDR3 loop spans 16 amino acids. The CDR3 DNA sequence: TGTGCTAGTGGCGGCGACTATCACCCGAACACCGGGGAGCTGTTTTTT. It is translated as CASGGDYHPNTGELFF.

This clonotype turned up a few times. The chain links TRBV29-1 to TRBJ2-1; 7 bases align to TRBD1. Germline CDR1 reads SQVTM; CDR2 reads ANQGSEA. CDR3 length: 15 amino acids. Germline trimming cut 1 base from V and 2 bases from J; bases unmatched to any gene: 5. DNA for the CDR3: TGCAGCGTTGAAGGAGACAGGGTCCCCTACAATGAGCAGTTCTTC. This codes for CSVEGDRVPYNEQFF.

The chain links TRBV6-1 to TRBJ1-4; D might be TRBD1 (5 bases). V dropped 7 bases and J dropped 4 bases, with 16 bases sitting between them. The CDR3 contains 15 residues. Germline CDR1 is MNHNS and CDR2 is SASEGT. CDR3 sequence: CASIREGSINEKLFF. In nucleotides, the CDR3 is TGTGCCAGCATTAGAGAGGGGAGCATTAATGAAAAACTGTTTTTT.

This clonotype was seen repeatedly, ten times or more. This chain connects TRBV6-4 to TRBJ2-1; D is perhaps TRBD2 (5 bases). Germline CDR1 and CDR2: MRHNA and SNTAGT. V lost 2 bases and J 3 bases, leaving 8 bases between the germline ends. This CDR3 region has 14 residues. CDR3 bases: TGTGCCAGCAGTGACGTGGCGGGCTACAATGAGCAGTTCTTC. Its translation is CASSDVAGYNEQFF.

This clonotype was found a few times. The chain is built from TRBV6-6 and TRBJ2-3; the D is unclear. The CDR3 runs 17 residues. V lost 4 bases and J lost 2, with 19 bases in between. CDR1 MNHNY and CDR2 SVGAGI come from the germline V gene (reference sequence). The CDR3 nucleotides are TGTGCCAGCAGTTCCGCACGTGGGGTATCTCCCACAGATACGCAGTATTTT. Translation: CASSSARGVSPTDTQYF.

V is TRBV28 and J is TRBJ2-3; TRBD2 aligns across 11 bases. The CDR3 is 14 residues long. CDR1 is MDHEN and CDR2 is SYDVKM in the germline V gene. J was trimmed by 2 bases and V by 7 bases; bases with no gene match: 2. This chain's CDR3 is CASKTSGVTDTQYF. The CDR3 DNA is TGTGCCAGCAAGACTAGCGGGGTCACAGATACGCAGTATTTT.

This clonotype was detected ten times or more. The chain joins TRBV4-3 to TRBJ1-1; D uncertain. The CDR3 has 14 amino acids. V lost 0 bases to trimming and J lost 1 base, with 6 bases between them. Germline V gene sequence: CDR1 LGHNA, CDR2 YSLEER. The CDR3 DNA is TGCGCCAGCAGCCAAGACCTGGCGAACACTGAAGCTTTCTTT. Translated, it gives CASSQDLANTEAFF.

This CDR3 reads CSVAGRTQVEQYF. CDR3 bases: TGCAGCGTTGCGGGCAGGACGCAAGTAGAGCAGTACTTC. The chain recombines TRBV29-1 with TRBJ2-7; unclear D gene. The CDR3 is 13 amino acids. V dropped 4 bases and J dropped 7 bases, with 17 bases sitting between them. Looked up from germline, CDR1 is SQVTM and CDR2 is ANQGSEA.

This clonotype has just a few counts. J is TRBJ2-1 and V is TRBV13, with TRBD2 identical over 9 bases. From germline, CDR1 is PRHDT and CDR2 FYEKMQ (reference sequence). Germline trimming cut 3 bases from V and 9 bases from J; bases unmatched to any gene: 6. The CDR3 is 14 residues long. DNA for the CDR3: TGTGCCAGCAGCTTGTTTAGCGGGAGTGCTGAGCAGTTCTTC. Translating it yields CASSLFSGSAEQFF.

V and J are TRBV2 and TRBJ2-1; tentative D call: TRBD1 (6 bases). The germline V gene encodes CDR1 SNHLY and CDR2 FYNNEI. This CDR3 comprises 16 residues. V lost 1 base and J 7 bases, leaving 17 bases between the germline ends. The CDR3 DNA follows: TGTGCCAGCAGTGAAGAGGACAGAGCCAAGGGGAATGAGCAGTTCTTC. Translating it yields CASSEEDRAKGNEQFF. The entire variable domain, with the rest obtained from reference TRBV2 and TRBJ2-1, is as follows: EPEVTQTPSHQVTQMGQEVILRCVPISNHLYFYWYRQILGQKVEFLVSFYNNEISEKSEIFDDQFSVERPDGSNFTLKIRSTKLEDSAMYFCASSEEDRAKGNEQFFGPGTRLTVL.

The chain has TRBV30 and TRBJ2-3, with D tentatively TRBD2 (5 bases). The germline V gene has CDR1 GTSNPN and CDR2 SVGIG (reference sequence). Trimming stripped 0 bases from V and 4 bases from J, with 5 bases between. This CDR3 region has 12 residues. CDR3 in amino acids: CAWSVLADTQYF. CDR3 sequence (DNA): TGTGCCTGGAGTGTACTAGCAGATACGCAGTATTTT.

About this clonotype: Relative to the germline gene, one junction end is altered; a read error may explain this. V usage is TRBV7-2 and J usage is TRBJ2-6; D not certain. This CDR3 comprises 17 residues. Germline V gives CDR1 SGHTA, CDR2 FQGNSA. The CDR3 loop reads CASSLLGRSSGTNVLTF. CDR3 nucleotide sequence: TGTGCCAGCAGCTTATTGGGTCGGAGCTCTGGGACCAACGTCCTGACTTTC.

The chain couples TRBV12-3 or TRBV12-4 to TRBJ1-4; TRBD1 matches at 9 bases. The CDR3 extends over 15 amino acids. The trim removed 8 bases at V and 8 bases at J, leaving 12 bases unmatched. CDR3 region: CASALSDRGREKLFF. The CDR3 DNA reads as TGTGCCAGCGCCCTCTCGGACAGGGGAAGGGAAAAACTGTTTTTT.

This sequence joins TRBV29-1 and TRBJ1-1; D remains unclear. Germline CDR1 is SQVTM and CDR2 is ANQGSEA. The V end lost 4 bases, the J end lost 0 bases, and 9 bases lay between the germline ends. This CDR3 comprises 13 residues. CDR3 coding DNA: TGCAGCGTTGTATCACGCATGAACACTGAAGCTTTCTTT. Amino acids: CSVVSRMNTEAFF.

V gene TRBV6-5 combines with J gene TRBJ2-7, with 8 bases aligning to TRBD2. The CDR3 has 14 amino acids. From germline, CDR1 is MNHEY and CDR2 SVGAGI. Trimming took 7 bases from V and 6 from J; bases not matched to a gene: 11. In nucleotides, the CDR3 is TGTGCCAGCAAAATAAATAGCGGGGTTGGCGAGCAGTACTTC. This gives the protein CASKINSGVGEQYF.

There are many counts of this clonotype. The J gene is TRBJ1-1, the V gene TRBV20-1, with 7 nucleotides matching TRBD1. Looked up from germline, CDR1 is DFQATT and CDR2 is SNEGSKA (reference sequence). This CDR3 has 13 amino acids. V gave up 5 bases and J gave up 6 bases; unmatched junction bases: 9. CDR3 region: CSALSIQGSEAFF. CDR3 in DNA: TGCAGTGCTCTATCCATACAGGGGTCTGAAGCTTTCTTT.

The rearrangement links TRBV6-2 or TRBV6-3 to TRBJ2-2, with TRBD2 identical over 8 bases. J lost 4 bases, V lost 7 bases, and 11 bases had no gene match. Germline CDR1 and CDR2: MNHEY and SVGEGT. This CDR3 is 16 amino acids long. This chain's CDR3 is CASKEPAGELTGELFF. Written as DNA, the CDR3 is TGTGCCAGCAAGGAGCCAGCGGGGGAGCTCACCGGGGAGCTGTTTTTT.

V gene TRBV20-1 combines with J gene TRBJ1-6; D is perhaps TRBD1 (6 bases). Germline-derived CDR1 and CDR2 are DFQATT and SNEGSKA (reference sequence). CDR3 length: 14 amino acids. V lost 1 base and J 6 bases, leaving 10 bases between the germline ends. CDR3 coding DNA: TGCAGTGCTAGAGTAGGGGGGTCTAATTCACCCCTCCACTTT. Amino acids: CSARVGGSNSPLHF.

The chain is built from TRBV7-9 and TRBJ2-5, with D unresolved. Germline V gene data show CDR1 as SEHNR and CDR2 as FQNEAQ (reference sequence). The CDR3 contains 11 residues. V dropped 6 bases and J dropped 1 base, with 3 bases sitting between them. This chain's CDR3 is CASRAQETQYF. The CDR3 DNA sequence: TGTGCCAGCAGAGCCCAAGAGACCCAGTACTTC.

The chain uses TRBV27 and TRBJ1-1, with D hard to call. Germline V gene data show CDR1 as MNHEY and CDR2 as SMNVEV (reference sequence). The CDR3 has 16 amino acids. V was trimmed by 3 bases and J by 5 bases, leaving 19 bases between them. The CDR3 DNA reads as TGTGCCAGCAGTTTTGAGGCAATCCTATCCAGGACTGAAGCTTTCTTT. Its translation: CASSFEAILSRTEAFF.

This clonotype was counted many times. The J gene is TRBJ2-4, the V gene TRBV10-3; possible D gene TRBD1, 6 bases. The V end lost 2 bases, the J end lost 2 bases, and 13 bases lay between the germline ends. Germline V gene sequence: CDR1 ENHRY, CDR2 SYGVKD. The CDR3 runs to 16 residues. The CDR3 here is CAISEQGSETKNIQYF. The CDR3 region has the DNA TGTGCCATCAGTGAGCAGGGGAGCGAGACCAAAAACATTCAGTACTTC.

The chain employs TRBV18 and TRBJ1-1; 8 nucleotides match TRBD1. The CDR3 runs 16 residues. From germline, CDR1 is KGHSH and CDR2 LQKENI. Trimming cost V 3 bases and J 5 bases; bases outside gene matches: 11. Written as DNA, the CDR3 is TGTGCCAGCTCACCGTGGACAGGGAGGGTAAATACTGAAGCTTTCTTT. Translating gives CASSPWTGRVNTEAFF.